Each of the 13 T cell receptor beta chains below was sequenced from the same sample in a study of circulating CD8 cells and anti-PD-1 response in melanoma. TCR libraries were prepared from roughly 15 ng of total RNA with the QIAseq Immune Repertoire TCR panel. TCRdb itself ran the reads through MiXCR, one entry per CDR3 protein. The sample shows around 700 distinct CDR3 sequences, almost 9% of them seen only once. Four subsets defined by PD-1 and/or TIGIT were sorted from live CD3+CD8+TCRalphabeta+ cells. Sequences were derived from CD8+ T cells from PBMCs, sampled at baseline or after one month of anti-PD-1 therapy (not recorded which). These receptors were obtained from a human donor with melanoma.

This clonotype is judged large. The chain has TRBV4-2 and TRBJ2-3; D might be TRBD2 (5 bases). The CDR3 spans 15 residues. V shed 3 bases and J shed 4 bases, with 14 bases lying between them. Per germline, CDR1 LGHNA and CDR2 YNFKEQ. CDR3 sequence: CASSQTVGEADTQYF. The CDR3 nucleotides are TGTGCCAGCAGCCAGACCGTGGGAGAGGCAGATACGCAGTATTTT.

By sample share, this clonotype is medium-sized. The rearrangement uses TRBV4-2 and TRBJ2-1, with 8 nucleotides matching TRBD2. CDR1 and CDR2 from the germline V gene are LGHNA and YNFKEQ. This CDR3 has 15 amino acids. With V trimmed by 0 bases and J by 2 bases, 0 bases remained unmatched. CDR3 protein: CASSQELAAYNEQFF. The CDR3 DNA is TGTGCCAGCAGCCAAGAACTAGCGGCCTACAATGAGCAGTTCTTC.

Details on this clonotype: The junction differs from germline at one of its ends, possibly a read error. The chain joins TRBV30 to TRBJ1-1; D remains unclear. The CDR3 consists of 11 residues. CDR1 and CDR2 (germline): GTSNPN, SVGIG (reference sequence). The CDR3 reads CVWSVWVEAFF. The CDR3 DNA follows: TGTGTCTGGAGTGTATGGGTCGAAGCTTTCTTT.

This clonotype qualifies as large (0.1 to 1%). The chain links TRBV5-4 to TRBJ2-3; 9 nucleotides align to TRBD2. The CDR3 has 15 amino acids. V lost 3 bases to trimming and J lost 5 bases; unmatched junction nucleotides: 7. Germline lookup yields CDR1 SGHNT and CDR2 YYREEE (reference sequence). CDR3 sequence reads: CASSSWRGGGDTQYF. The CDR3 DNA reads as TGTGCCAGCAGCTCCTGGCGGGGGGGAGGAGATACGCAGTATTTT.

This clonotype came up a few times. The rearrangement uses TRBV2 and TRBJ2-1; D gene unclear. V shed 7 bases and J shed 8 bases, with 12 bases lying between them. Germline V gene sequence: CDR1 SNHLY, CDR2 FYNNEI. The CDR3 has 12 amino acids. Written as DNA, the CDR3 is TGTGCCAGCACCCCCCGAGACGATGAGCAGTTCTTC. The encoded protein is CASTPRDDEQFF. Full variable domain (outside the CDR3, taken from reference TRBV2 and TRBJ2-1): EPEVTQTPSHQVTQMGQEVILRCVPISNHLYFYWYRQILGQKVEFLVSFYNNEISEKSEIFDDQFSVERPDGSNFTLKIRSTKLEDSAMYFCASTPRDDEQFFGPGTRLTVL.

This clonotype is labeled as large. The V gene is TRBV6-4, the J gene TRBJ2-2; D is ambiguous. The CDR3 consists of 12 residues. V was cut by 3 bases and J by 2 bases, with 1 base left in between. Germline loops: CDR1 MRHNA, CDR2 SNTAGT. CDR3 residues: CASSENTGELFF. The CDR3 DNA is TGTGCCAGCAGTGAAAACACCGGGGAGCTGTTTTTT.

By proportion, this clonotype is large (0.1 to 1%). The chain employs TRBV4-2 and TRBJ2-7; 9 nucleotides align to TRBD2. Germline V gives CDR1 LGHNA, CDR2 YNFKEQ. V gave up 2 bases and J gave up 0 bases; unmatched junction bases: 5. The CDR3 length is 16 residues. The CDR3 spells CASSQSPSGDSYEQYF. The CDR3, as DNA: TGTGCCAGCAGCCAAAGTCCTAGCGGGGACTCCTACGAGCAGTACTTC.

Within the sample, this clonotype is large. This rearrangement joins TRBV19 to TRBJ2-7, with a possible D match to TRBD1 (5 bases). Germline CDR1 is LNHDA and CDR2 is SQIVND (reference sequence). The CDR3 is 13 amino acids. The germline V and J ends were trimmed by 3 bases and 5 bases, with 11 bases remaining between them. CDR3 region: CASSIAGSNEQYF. As DNA, the CDR3 is TGTGCCAGTAGTATCGCAGGGTCCAACGAGCAGTACTTC.

This clonotype is large within its sample. This chain uses TRBV25-1 with TRBJ2-7; D is unclear. Trimming removed 3 bases at V and 2 bases at J, with 8 bases between. CDR1 is MGHDK and CDR2 is SYGVNS in the germline V gene. This CDR3 is 13 amino acids long. CDR3 nucleotides: TGTGCCAGCAGTGAGAAGGGAACCTACGAGCAGTACTTC. Translating it yields CASSEKGTYEQYF.

This clonotype is medium-sized within its sample. The rearrangement joins TRBV20-1 to TRBJ1-2; weak D call: TRBD1 (6 bases). The CDR3 is 11 residues long. CDR1 DFQATT and CDR2 SNEGSKA come from the germline V gene (reference sequence). Trimming left V 5 bases short and J 4 bases short, with 8 bases between. The CDR3 bases are TGCAGTGCTCAGGGGACCTATGGCTACACCTTC. Translation gives CSAQGTYGYTF.

In its sample, this clonotype is large (0.1 to 1%). This chain joins TRBV19 and TRBJ2-1, with D maybe TRBD1 (5 bases). Germline CDR1 LNHDA, CDR2 SQIVND (reference sequence). V dropped 8 bases and J dropped 8 bases, with 22 bases sitting between them. The CDR3 contains 15 residues. This CDR3 reads CASAPPDIQSHEQFF. CDR3 coding DNA: TGTGCCAGTGCCCCTCCGGACATCCAGTCCCATGAGCAGTTCTTC.

This clonotype counts as medium-sized. V is TRBV20-1 and J is TRBJ1-1, with TRBD1 as a possible D gene (5 bases). V lost 6 bases to trimming and J lost 5 bases, with 13 bases between them. Germline loops: CDR1 DFQATT, CDR2 SNEGSKA (reference sequence). The CDR3 extends over 12 amino acids. The CDR3 sequence: CSARLRDTEAFF. The CDR3 nucleotides are TGCAGTGCGAGACTCAGGGATACTGAAGCTTTCTTT.

By sample fraction, this clonotype is medium-sized. The V and J genes are TRBV7-6 and TRBJ2-7; the D is unclear. The germline CDR1 and CDR2 sequences are SGHVS and FNYEAQ. The CDR3 covers 12 residues. The ends were cut back, 4 bases at V and 6 bases at J, with 10 bases in the middle. CDR3 region: CASSSDSPEQYF. In DNA, the CDR3 is TGTGCCAGCAGCTCCGATTCTCCCGAGCAGTACTTC.